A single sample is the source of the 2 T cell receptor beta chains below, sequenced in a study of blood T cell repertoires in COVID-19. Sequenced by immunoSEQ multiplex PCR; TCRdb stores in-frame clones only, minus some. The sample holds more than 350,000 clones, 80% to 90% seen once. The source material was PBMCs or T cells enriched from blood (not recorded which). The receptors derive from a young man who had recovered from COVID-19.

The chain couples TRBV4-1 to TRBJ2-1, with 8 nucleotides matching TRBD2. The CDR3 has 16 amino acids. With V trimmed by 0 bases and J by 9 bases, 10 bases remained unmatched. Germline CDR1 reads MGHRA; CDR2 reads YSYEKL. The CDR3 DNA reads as TGCGCCAGCAGCCAAGATATAAGATCGGGAGGGGGTGAGCAGTTCTTC. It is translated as CASSQDIRSGGGEQFF.

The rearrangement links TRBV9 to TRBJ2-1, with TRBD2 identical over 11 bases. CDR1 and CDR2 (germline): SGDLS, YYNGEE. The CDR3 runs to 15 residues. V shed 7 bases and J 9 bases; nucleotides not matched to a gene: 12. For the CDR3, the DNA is TGTGCCAGCGGAAACCGACTAGCGGGGTTGGGTGAGCAGTTCTTC. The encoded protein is CASGNRLAGLGEQFF.